The T cell receptor (beta chain) described here comes from a study of response to subunit inactivated influenza vaccine. The CDR3 is 11 amino acids. The germline V gene encodes CDR1 LGHDT and CDR2 YNNKEL (reference sequence). Between the trimmed V and J ends, which lost 2 bases and 1 base, there was a span of 0 bases. This clonotype was detected many times. TCRdb re-analysed the RT-PCR reads in MiXCR, keeping a single row per CDR3 protein. The sample holds about 540,000 distinct CDR3 sequences; 20% to 25% are singletons and the top ten take approximately 3%. This sample also appeared in a second study, on T cells expressing NK-cell markers. Per that paper: cDNA encoding TCR beta was synthesized via 5'RACE template switching incorporating UMIs. In 5 or 6 donors, dominant CD3+CD56+NKG2C+ clonotypes ranked among the top 10 CD8+ clonotypes.

This TCR was sampled from a man between 50 and 59 years old who received an inactivated influenza vaccine. The starting material was CD4+ T cells sorted from PBMCs, obtained 11 to 12 days after vaccination. The chain employs TRBV3-1 and TRBJ2-7; D not resolved. DNA of the CDR3: TGTGCCAGCAGCCAATCCTACGAGCAGTACTTC. It encodes CASSQSYEQYF.